The entry below describes one T cell receptor beta chain. This clonotype was recorded many times. Its cognate antigen has yet to be identified. The record has no base qualities; no much larger clone is one base away. The sample belongs to a study of read filtering for tumor transcriptome and immune sequencing (dated by TCRdb to 2018 to 2020). Turning to the overall study: The cohort was composed of roughly 18 male and roughly 13 female patients, with a mean age of approximately 66 years and an age range of about 45 to 90. By revised international staging, 8 or 9 patients were R-ISS I, some 17 were R-ISS II and more than five were R-ISS III. After DNase treatment, whole-transcriptome libraries were prepared using the TruSeq RNA Access Library Prep Kit. TCR-region mapped reads per sample ranged from about 3.5 to 11 million with IR-seq versus only about 75 to 1,400 with RNA-seq. Using the same bone marrow samples, the study compared TCR repertoires obtained by targeted immune repertoire sequencing with those obtained by bulk whole-transcriptome sequencing. One main goal was a read-filtering strategy for immune repertoire data, in particular deciding whether clonotypes backed by only one read should be removed.

Every patient had bone marrow sampled at the time of active disease. Ficoll-Hypaque density gradient centrifugation was used to isolate the bone marrow mononuclear cells. CD138-negative cells were obtained by negative selection after labeling with CD138 magnetic microbeads on a MACS separator, removing myeloma plasma cells. Purity of the isolated cells was checked by flow cytometry on an Attune NxT using CD138 antibodies. TRIzol reagent was used to extract total RNA, and a NanoDrop spectrophotometer was used to quantify the extracted RNA. Paired RNA-seq and IR-seq were performed on the CD138-negative bone marrow sample of each patient. The germline V and J ends show losses of 2 bases and 8 bases respectively, and no gene match explains 7 bases of the junction. CDR1 MDHEN and CDR2 SYDVKM were looked up in the germline V gene. CDR3 length: 15 amino acids, cysteine to phenylalanine. Solely the CDR3 DNA is kept, with 45 bases framed from the first base.

TCR libraries were built from approximately 0.4 ug RNA with the Immunoverse kit, using molecular barcoded adaptors covering alpha/delta and beta/gamma chains. TCR library preparation was performed with the same RNA that was used for transcriptome sequencing. Sequencing of the TCR libraries was done on an Illumina HiSeq 4000 with 2 x 150 cycles. As for the authors' bioinformatics: MiXCR aligned TCR reads to human V, D, J and C references and assembled the aligned reads into CDR3 clonotypes, with quality filtering and error correction included. The tcR package in R was used for analysis of clonotype counts and gene usage diversity. For inspection of raw mapping reads, RNA-seq reads were mapped by STAR aligner version 2.5.3a onto GRCh37 of the human genome. IR-seq fastq files were randomly downsampled with Seqtk 1.3 to test the effect of sequencing depth on detected clonotypes. TCRdb redid the processing of the public reads, applying fastp at Q25 and MiXCR, and retained in-frame beta chains. Every entry covers one CDR3 protein and lists the most common genes and DNA from its rows. These V and J calls rely on TCRdb rather than the paper's analysis. The sample table lists about 23,000 distinct CDR3 sequences, approximately 13% of them with a count of one. The ten biggest clones cover less than 70% of the sample.

What the study reported, not specific to this receptor: The sorted CD138-negative fraction was a mixed bone marrow immune population, not purified T cells. Compared with RNA-seq, IR-seq captured clonotypes at much higher depth and more reliably, and a smaller IR-seq throughput was enough to identify most shared clonotypes. Single-read clonotypes made up 80% to 90% of clonotypes but only approximately 4% of total reads in IR-seq, compared with roughly 70% of clonotypes and 44.6% of reads in RNA-seq. The correlation between IR-seq and RNA-seq shared clonotype proportions was increased by removal of single-read clonotypes.

The V and J segments used are TRBV28 and TRBJ1-4; a stretch of 8 junction bases matches TRBD1. The sample consisted of a population of CD138-negative cells sorted from bone marrow. What the cell subset or site label conveys for this sample: bone marrow mononuclear cells depleted of CD138+ plasma/myeloma cells by negative magnetic selection. This sequence was found in a donor at least 40 years old with multiple myeloma. The DNA sequence is as follows: TGTGCCAGCAGTTTACTGGGGCAGGGGGCGGAAAAACTGTTTTTT. The translation is CASSLLGQGAEKLFF. Joined to the reference TRBV28 and TRBJ1-4 proteins, this CDR3 gives the full variable domain: DVKVTQSSRYLVKRTGEKVFLECVQDMDHENMFWYRQDPGLGLRLIYFSYDVKMKEKGDIPEGYSVSREKKERFSLILESASTNQTSMYLCASSLLGQGAEKLFFGSGTQLSVL.